This is a list of T cell receptor beta chains from one sample in a study of Ad26.COV2.S vaccination and SARS-CoV-2 variants. Sequenced by immunoSEQ multiplex PCR; TCRdb stores in-frame clones only, minus some. The sample has about 400,000 clones, about nine tenths seen once. Material: peripheral blood, obtained in a trial of Ad26.COV2.S vaccine versus placebo. The receptors were sampled from a person aged 18-65 years who received the Ad26.COV2.S COVID-19 vaccine or a placebo. CDR3s include the opening cysteine and the closing phenylalanine or tryptophan. The D gene is left open where the match is weak. Rows may omit the clone size; those that give it use once, few, many or a size class.

J,size,D,V,DNA,CDR3
TRBJ2-1,-,TRBD2,TRBV11-2,TGTGCCAGCAGCTTCGTCCTAGCGGGGTACAATGAGCAGTTCTTC,CASSFVLAGYNEQFF
TRBJ2-3,-,TRBD1,TRBV28,TGTGCCAGCAGTTTTGGGACAGGGCCTGAGGATACGCAGTATTTT,CASSFGTGPEDTQYF
TRBJ2-2,-,TRBD2,TRBV10-3,TGTGCCATCAGTGTTACGGGGGGGAACACCGGGGAGCTGTTTTTT,CAISVTGGNTGELFF
TRBJ1-5,-,TRBD1,TRBV30,TGTGCCTGGAGCACAGGGGGTCAGCCCCAGCATTTT,CAWSTGGQPQHF
TRBJ2-1,-,TRBD2,TRBV5-1,TGCGCCAGCAGCTGGGAGGGGACTAGCGGTAATGAGCAGTTCTTC,CASSWEGTSGNEQFF
TRBJ2-7,once,TRBD2,TRBV3-1/TRBV3-2,TGTGCCAGCAGCCAAGTTCCCGGGAGGTACGAGCAGTACTTC,CASSQVPGRYEQYF
TRBJ2-7,-,TRBD2,TRBV7-9,TGTGCCAGCAGCTTTTCGATGGGGACTAGCGGGATCCACGAGCAGTACTTC,CASSFSMGTSGIHEQYF
TRBJ1-1,-,-,TRBV3-1/TRBV3-2,TGTGCCAGCAGCCAAGGGGGGACGGGCACTGAAGCTTTCTTT,CASSQGGTGTEAFF
TRBJ2-1,-,-,TRBV3-1/TRBV3-2,TGTGCCAGCAGCCAAGAAGGTGTCTCCGTTTTCTCCTACAATGAGCAGTTCTTC,CASSQEGVSVFSYNEQFF
TRBJ2-5,-,-,TRBV6-5,TGTGCCAGCTCCATTCAACAGGGGAGGCGGGAGACCCAGTACTTC,CASSIQQGRRETQYF
TRBJ2-7,-,TRBD1,TRBV6-6,TGTGCCAGCAGGCCCAACCCCGGGACAGGGGATTACGAGCAGTACTTC,CASRPNPGTGDYEQYF
TRBJ1-5,once,-,TRBV11-2,TGTGCCAGCAGCGCCCAGGGTTTAGGCAATCAGCCCCAGCATTTT,CASSAQGLGNQPQHF
TRBJ2-5,-,-,TRBV5-1,TGCGCCAGCAGCTTGGAATGGGGGGCGCTTCAGACCCAGTACTTC,CASSLEWGALQTQYF
TRBJ2-3,-,-,TRBV12-3/TRBV12-4,TGTGCCAGCAGTCCATTTTCCGGATCGACGCAGTATTTT,CASSPFSGSTQYF
TRBJ1-1,-,-,TRBV30,TGTGCCTGGAGTCGGACTCTGGACACTGAAGCTTTCTTT,CAWSRTLDTEAFF
TRBJ1-5,-,-,TRBV7-2,TGTGCCAGCAGCTTAGACCCCGGGTTGGGGCCCCAGCATTTT,CASSLDPGLGPQHF
TRBJ1-3,-,TRBD1,TRBV28,TGTGCCAGCAGTAAATTGGACAGGCAATCTGGAAACACCATATATTTT,CASSKLDRQSGNTIYF
TRBJ1-2,-,TRBD1,TRBV12-3/TRBV12-4,TGTGCCAGCAGCCCGACAGGGATTGGCTACACCTTC,CASSPTGIGYTF
TRBJ2-7,-,TRBD1,TRBV7-8,TGTGCCAGCAGCGTTTCTTATAAGGGGGGGGACAGGGCCTACGAGCAGTACTTC,CASSVSYKGGDRAYEQYF
TRBJ2-1,few,TRBD2,TRBV7-3,TGTGCCAGCAGCCAGACCCTAGCGGGAAGGCAGTTCTTC,CASSQTLAGRQFF
TRBJ2-1,-,TRBD2,TRBV19,TGTGCCAGTAGTACCACCGGGACTAGCGTCGAGGAGCAGTTCTTC,CASSTTGTSVEEQFF
TRBJ1-1,-,-,TRBV27,TGTGCCAGCAGTTTAATGGCGAACACTGAAGCTTTCTTT,CASSLMANTEAFF
TRBJ2-7,-,-,TRBV7-9,TGTGCCAGCAGCCTCAGGGACAACCGCTACGAGCAGTACTTC,CASSLRDNRYEQYF
TRBJ2-1,-,TRBD1,TRBV5-1,TGCGCCAGCAGCTTTGGTACGACAGGGGTGGATGAGCAGTTCTTC,CASSFGTTGVDEQFF
TRBJ1-2,-,-,TRBV5-1,TGCGCCAGCAGCTCGGGACCTGTCGGCTATGGCTACACCTTC,CASSSGPVGYGYTF
TRBJ2-2,-,TRBD2,TRBV5-1,TGCGCCAGCAGCCCTATAGCGGGAGAGGGGGAGCTGTTTTTT,CASSPIAGEGELFF
TRBJ2-1,-,TRBD1,TRBV19,TGTGCCAGTAGTATAGGCCGTGGGACAGGCCTATCCTACAATGAGCAGTTCTTC,CASSIGRGTGLSYNEQFF
TRBJ2-5,-,-,TRBV28,TGTGCCAGCAGCCTAGGGGGTGGAGAGACCCAGTACTTC,CASSLGGGETQYF
TRBJ2-4,-,-,TRBV5-4,TGTGCCAGCAGCTGGGGGACAACTCTAGCCAAAAACATTCAGTACTTC,CASSWGTTLAKNIQYF
TRBJ2-1,-,TRBD1,TRBV9,TGTGCCAGCAGCGTAGCCTTGTTTGGGACAGGGGACAATGAGCAGTTCTTC,CASSVALFGTGDNEQFF
TRBJ2-5,-,-,TRBV18,TGTGCCAGCTCACCTAGGGGACCGCACCAAGAGACCCAGTACTTC,CASSPRGPHQETQYF
TRBJ2-2,-,-,TRBV28,TGTGCCAGCAGGCCCGGGGCCGACGGGGAGCTGTTTTTT,CASRPGADGELFF
TRBJ2-7,-,-,TRBV9,TGTGCCAGCAGCGTAGAAGGGGGAGGGCGGAACGAGCAGTACTTC,CASSVEGGGRNEQYF
TRBJ2-2,-,-,TRBV28,TGTGCCAGCAGTTTTATCGGGGGGCGGGCCGGGGAGCTGTTTTTT,CASSFIGGRAGELFF
TRBJ2-7,-,TRBD1,TRBV28,TGTGCCAGCACCCCGCGGGACAGGGACTACGAGCAGTACTTC,CASTPRDRDYEQYF
TRBJ1-6,-,TRBD1,TRBV30,TGTGCCTGGAGTAGGGACAGATTTAATTCACCCCTCCACTTT,CAWSRDRFNSPLHF
TRBJ2-1,once,-,TRBV7-3,TGTGCCAGCAGCCCTTGGGGGCGATTGGGTGATGAGCAGTTCTTC,CASSPWGRLGDEQFF
TRBJ1-6,-,-,TRBV6-1,TGTGCCAGCAGTGAAGGGTCCCAGGGTTGGAGCTCCTATAATTCACCCCTCCACTTT,CASSEGSQGWSSYNSPLHF
TRBJ1-2,-,-,TRBV19,TGTGCCAGTAGTAGGGAAGTGGCAGGGGCCCGCTATGGCTACACCTTC,CASSREVAGARYGYTF
TRBJ2-7,-,-,TRBV7-8,TGTGCCAGCAGCTTTGGACCCCCTGGCGAGCAGTACTTC,CASSFGPPGEQYF